These 2 T cell receptor beta chains originate from one sample sequenced in a study of metastatic and nonmetastatic thyroid tumors. Among the patients, none had received any treatment before thyroid surgery. MiXCR was used by TCRdb to re-call the PCR reads. The sample consists of 20,000 or so clones, 22% of them appearing once. Sequencing was carried out using tumor tissue. Source of these receptors: a male donor with papillary thyroid cancer or a benign thyroid nodule (not recorded which). Some clones in this sample may be carry-over from other donors' samples.

This clone was counted between two and nine times. A read error may produce the germline difference seen at one junction end. The V and J genes are TRBV25-1 and TRBJ1-1; TRBD1 agrees at 9 bases. Germline V gene sequence: CDR1 MGHDK, CDR2 SYGVNS. The CDR3 runs 12 residues. The CDR3 region is CVSGTGSTEVFF. The DNA of the CDR3 is TGTGTCAGCGGGACAGGGAGCACTGAAGTTTTCTTT. The whole variable domain, filled in from reference TRBV25-1 and TRBJ1-1, reads EADIYQTPRYLVIGTGKKITLECSQTMGHDKMYWYQQDPGMELHLIHYSYGVNSTEKGDLSSESTVSRIRTEHFPLTLESARPSHTSQYLCVSGTGSTEVFFGQGTRLTVV.

This clone was counted many times. The chain is built from TRBV28 and TRBJ1-1, with 7 nucleotides matching TRBD1. The germline gives CDR1 MDHEN, CDR2 SYDVKM. The CDR3 length is 16 residues. J gave up 4 bases and V 3 bases, and 11 bases lay outside the gene matches. CDR3 residues: CASSFSEYRGTTEAFF. Written as DNA, the CDR3 is TGTGCCAGCAGTTTCTCGGAATACAGGGGTACCACTGAAGCTTTCTTT.